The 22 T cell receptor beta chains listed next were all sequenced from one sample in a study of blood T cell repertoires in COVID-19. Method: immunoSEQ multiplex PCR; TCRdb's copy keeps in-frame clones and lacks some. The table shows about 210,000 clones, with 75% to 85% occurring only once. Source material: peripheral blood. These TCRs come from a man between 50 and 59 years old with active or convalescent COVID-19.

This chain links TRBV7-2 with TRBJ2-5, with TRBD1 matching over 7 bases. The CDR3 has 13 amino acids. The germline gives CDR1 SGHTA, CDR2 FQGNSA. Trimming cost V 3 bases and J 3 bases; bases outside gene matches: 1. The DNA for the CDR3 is TGTGCCAGCAGCTTGGGACAGAAAGAGACCCAGTACTTC. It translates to CASSLGQKETQYF.

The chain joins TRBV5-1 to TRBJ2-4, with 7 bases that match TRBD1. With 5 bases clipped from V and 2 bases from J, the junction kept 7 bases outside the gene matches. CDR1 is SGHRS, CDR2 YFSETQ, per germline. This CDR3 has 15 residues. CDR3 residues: CASSLPDRSKNIQYF. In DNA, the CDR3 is TGCGCCAGCAGTTTGCCGGACAGGTCCAAAAACATTCAGTACTTC.

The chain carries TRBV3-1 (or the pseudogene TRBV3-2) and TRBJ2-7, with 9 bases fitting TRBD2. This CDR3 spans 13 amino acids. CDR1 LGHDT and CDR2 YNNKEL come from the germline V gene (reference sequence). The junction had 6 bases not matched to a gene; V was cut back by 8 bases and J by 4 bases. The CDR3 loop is CASGDAGGYEQYF. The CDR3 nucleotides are TGTGCCAGCGGGGACGCGGGAGGGTACGAGCAGTACTTC.

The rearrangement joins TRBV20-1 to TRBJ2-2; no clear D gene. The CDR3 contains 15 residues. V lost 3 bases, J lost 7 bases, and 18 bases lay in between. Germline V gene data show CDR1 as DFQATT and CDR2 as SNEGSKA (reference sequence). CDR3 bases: TGCAGTGCTAGTCAGGTTTCCGCCAGCATCGGGGAGCTGTTTTTT. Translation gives CSASQVSASIGELFF.

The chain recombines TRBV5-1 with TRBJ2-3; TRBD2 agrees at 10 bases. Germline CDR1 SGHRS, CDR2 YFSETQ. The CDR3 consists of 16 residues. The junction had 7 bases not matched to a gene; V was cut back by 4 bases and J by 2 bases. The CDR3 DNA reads TGCGCCAGCAGCCCGGGACTAGCGTTTTTCACAGATACGCAGTATTTT. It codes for CASSPGLAFFTDTQYF.

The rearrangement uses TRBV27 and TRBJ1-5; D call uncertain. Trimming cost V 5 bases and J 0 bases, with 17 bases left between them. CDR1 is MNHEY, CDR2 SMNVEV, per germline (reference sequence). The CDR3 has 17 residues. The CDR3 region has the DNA TGTGCCAGCAGTCCCCTTGCGGTGGTCTATAGCAATCAGCCCCAGCATTTT. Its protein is CASSPLAVVYSNQPQHF.

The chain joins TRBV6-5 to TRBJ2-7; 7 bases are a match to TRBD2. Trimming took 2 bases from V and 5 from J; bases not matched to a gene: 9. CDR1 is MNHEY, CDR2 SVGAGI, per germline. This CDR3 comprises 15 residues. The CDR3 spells CASSYALAVMNEQYF. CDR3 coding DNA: TGTGCCAGCAGTTACGCTCTAGCGGTAATGAACGAGCAGTACTTC.

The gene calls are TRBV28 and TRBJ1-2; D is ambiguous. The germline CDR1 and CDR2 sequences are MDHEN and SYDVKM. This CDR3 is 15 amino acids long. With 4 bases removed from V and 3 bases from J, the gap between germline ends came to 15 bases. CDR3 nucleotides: TGTGCCAGCAGTTCTCTGGTGCGGGTAGACTATGGCTACACCTTC. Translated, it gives CASSSLVRVDYGYTF.

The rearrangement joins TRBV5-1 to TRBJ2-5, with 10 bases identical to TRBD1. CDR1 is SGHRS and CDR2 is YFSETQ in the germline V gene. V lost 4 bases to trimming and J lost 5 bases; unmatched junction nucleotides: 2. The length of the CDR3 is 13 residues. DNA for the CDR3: TGCGCCAGCAGCCAGGGACAGGGGGAGACCCAGTACTTC. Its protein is CASSQGQGETQYF.

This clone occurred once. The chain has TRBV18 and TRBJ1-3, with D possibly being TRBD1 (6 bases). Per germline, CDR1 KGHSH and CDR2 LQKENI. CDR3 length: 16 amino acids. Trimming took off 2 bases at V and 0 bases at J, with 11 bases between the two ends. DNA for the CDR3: TGTGCCAGCTCACCAACCCAGGGGCTCTCTGGAAACACCATATATTTT. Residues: CASSPTQGLSGNTIYF.

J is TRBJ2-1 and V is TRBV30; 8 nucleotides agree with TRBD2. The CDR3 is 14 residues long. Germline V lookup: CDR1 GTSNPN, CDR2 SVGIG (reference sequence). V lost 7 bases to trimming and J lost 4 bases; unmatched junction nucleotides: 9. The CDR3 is CASSSGGPYNEQFF. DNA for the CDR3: TGTGCCTCCTCCTCGGGGGGGCCTTACAATGAGCAGTTCTTC.

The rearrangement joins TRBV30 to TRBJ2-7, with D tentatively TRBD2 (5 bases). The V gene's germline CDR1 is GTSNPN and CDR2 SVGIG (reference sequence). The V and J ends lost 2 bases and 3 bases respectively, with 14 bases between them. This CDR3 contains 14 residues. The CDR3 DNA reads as TGTGCCTGGAGTCTGGTGGGGAGTCGCTACGAGCAGTACTTC. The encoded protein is CAWSLVGSRYEQYF.

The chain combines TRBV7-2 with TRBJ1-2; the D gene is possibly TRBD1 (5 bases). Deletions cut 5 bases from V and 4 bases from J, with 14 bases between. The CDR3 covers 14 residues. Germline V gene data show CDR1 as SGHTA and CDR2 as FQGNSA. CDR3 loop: CASSPGDRLYGYTF. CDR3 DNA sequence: TGTGCCAGCAGCCCGGGGGACCGCCTCTATGGCTACACCTTC.

In DNA form, the CDR3 reads TGTGCCAGCAGCCAAGGGGACAGGGCGACTTTCTTT. It specifies CASSQGDRATFF. V is TRBV6-5 and J is TRBJ1-1; 9 positions agree with TRBD1. The CDR3 loop spans 12 amino acids. The V and J ends lost 6 bases and 12 bases, in that order; junction bases with no gene match: 8. The germline V gene has CDR1 MNHEY and CDR2 SVGAGI.

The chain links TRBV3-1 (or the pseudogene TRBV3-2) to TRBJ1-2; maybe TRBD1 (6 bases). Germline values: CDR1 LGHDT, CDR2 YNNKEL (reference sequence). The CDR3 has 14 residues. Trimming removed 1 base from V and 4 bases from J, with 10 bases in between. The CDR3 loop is CASSQGTALYGYTF. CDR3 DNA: TGTGCCAGCAGCCAAGGGACAGCTCTCTATGGCTACACCTTC.

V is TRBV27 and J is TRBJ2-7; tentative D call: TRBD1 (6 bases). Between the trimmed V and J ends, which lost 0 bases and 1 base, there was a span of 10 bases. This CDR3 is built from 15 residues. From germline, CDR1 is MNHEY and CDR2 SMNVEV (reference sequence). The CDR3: CASSLSTGTSYEQYF. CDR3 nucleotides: TGTGCCAGCAGTTTATCGACTGGGACATCCTACGAGCAGTACTTC.

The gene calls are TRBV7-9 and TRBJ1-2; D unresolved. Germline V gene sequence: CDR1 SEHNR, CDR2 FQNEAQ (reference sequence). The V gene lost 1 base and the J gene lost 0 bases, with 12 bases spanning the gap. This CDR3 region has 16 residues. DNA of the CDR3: TGTGCCAGCAGCTTAGGAGGATCTCAAGCTAACTATGGCTACACCTTC. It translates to CASSLGGSQANYGYTF.

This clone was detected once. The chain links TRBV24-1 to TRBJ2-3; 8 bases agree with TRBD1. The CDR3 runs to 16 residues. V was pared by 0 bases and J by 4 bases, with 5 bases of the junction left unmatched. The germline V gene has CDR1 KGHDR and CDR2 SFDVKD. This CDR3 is CATSDLQGAGSDTQYF. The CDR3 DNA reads TGTGCCACCAGTGATTTGCAGGGGGCCGGCTCAGATACGCAGTATTTT.

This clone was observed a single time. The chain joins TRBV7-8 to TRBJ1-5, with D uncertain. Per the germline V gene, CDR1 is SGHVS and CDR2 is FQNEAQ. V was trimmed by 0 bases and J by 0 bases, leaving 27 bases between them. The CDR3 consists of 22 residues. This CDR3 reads CASSLARQSGRMPNYSNQPQHF. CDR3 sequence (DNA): TGTGCCAGCAGCTTAGCACGTCAAAGCGGACGGATGCCCAATTATAGCAATCAGCCCCAGCATTTT.

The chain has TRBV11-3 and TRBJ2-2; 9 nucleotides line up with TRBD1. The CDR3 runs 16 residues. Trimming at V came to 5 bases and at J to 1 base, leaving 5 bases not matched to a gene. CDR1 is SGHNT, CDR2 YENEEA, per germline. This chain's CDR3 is CASSPWTGVNTGELFF. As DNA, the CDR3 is TGTGCCAGCAGCCCCTGGACAGGGGTGAACACCGGGGAGCTGTTTTTT. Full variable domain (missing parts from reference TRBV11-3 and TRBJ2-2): EAGVVQSPRYKIIEKKQPVAFWCNPISGHNTLYWYLQNLGQGPELLIRYENEEAVDDSQLPKDRFSAERLKGVDSTLKIQPAELGDSAVYLCASSPWTGVNTGELFFGEGSRLTVL.

Here the CDR3 reads CASSIRQGAINEKLFF. The CDR3 coding sequence is TGTGCCAGTAGTATTCGGCAGGGGGCGATTAATGAAAAACTGTTTTTT. The chain couples TRBV19 to TRBJ1-4; 8 bases are a match to TRBD1. There are 16 residues in the CDR3. Germline trimming cut 3 bases from V and 4 bases from J; bases unmatched to any gene: 7. CDR1 and CDR2 (germline): LNHDA, SQIVND (reference sequence).

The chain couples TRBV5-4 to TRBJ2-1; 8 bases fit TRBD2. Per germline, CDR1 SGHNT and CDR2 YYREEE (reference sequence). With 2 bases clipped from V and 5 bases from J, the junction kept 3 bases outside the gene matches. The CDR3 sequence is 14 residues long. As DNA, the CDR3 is TGTGCCAGCAGCTTAGCGGGAGCCCACAATGAGCAGTTCTTC. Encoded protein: CASSLAGAHNEQFF. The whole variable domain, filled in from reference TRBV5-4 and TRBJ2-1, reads ETGVTQSPTHLIKTRGQQVTLRCSSQSGHNTVSWYQQALGQGPQFIFQYYREEENGRGNFPPRFSGLQFPNYSSELNVNALELDDSALYLCASSLAGAHNEQFFGPGTRLTVL.